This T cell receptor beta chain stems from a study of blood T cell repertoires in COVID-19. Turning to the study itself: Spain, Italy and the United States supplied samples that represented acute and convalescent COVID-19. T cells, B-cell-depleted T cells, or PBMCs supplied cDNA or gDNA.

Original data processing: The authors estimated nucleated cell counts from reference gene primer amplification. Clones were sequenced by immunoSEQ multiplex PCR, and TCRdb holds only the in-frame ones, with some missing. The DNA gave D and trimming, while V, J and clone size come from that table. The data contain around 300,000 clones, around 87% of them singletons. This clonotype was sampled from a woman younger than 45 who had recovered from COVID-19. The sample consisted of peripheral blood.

CDR3 coding DNA: TGCGCCAGCAGTGACAGGGATCGGGAGACCCAGTACTTC. As protein: CASSDRDRETQYF. V is TRBV10-2 and J is TRBJ2-5, with a tentative D call TRBD1 (5 bases). The CDR3 is 13 amino acids. V was cut by 3 bases and J by 5 bases, with 10 bases left in between. Germline V gives CDR1 WSHSY, CDR2 SAAADI.